The 22 T cell receptor beta chains given below trace back to one sample, sequenced in a study of human T cells and chemical hapten exposure. One entry per CDR3 protein, called by TCRdb with MiXCR from the RACE reads. The sample includes a few hundred thousand distinct CDR3 sequences, around 6% seen only once; the top ten take around 6%. Time point given: patch test 2, 6 weeks after DPC sensitization. The sample's treatment: therapeutic diphenylcyclopropenone sensitization with weekly scalp DPC. Sequenced material: whole blood, taken in connection with sensitization to the hapten diphenylcyclopropenone (DPC). These receptors all stem from a young woman with alopecia areata. Some clones in this sample may be carry-over from other donors' samples.

The table lists this clonotype with many counts. This chain links TRBV10-3 with TRBJ1-1, with a possible D match to TRBD1 (5 bases). The ends were cut back, 4 bases at V and 5 bases at J, with 20 bases in the middle. Germline V CDR1 and CDR2: ENHRY, SYGVKD. The CDR3 length is 16 residues. The CDR3 region has the DNA TGTGCCATCAGTGTCCGGGACGTCTTATGGGGAACTGAAGCTTTCTTT. Translated: CAISVRDVLWGTEAFF.

About this clonotype itself: This sequence may be a read error, since a much larger clone differs from it by one base. This sequence joins TRBV6-2 or TRBV6-3 and TRBJ2-7; D is perhaps TRBD2 (6 bases). The CDR3 runs to 15 residues. Looked up from germline, CDR1 is MNHEY and CDR2 is SVGEGT. V lost 5 bases and J 4 bases, leaving 18 bases between the germline ends. CDR3: CASSAGHGEGYEQYF. The DNA of the CDR3 is TGTGCCAGCAGTGCGGGGCATGGGGAAGGTTACGAGCAGTACTTC.

V usage is TRBV12-3 or TRBV12-4 and J usage is TRBJ1-5; D gene unclear. The CDR3 covers 14 residues. Trimming shortened V by 8 bases and J by 0 bases, and 11 bases separated the two germline ends. The CDR3 spells CASGQTDSNQPQHF. In DNA, the CDR3 is TGTGCCAGCGGCCAGACGGATAGCAATCAGCCCCAGCATTTT.

The sample holds many counts of this clonotype. The rearrangement uses TRBV7-9 and TRBJ1-4, with a tentative D call TRBD1 (5 bases). CDR3 length: 13 amino acids. The germline V and J ends were trimmed by 5 bases and 6 bases, with 10 bases remaining between them. Germline values: CDR1 SEHNR, CDR2 FQNEAQ (reference sequence). CDR3 in amino acids: CASSHTGDEKLFF. CDR3 nucleotides: TGTGCCAGCAGCCACACGGGGGATGAAAAACTGTTTTTT.

The CDR3 DNA reads as TGTGCCAGCAGTGAAGGGACAGCGTATGGCTACACCTTC. The encoded protein is CASSEGTAYGYTF. J is TRBJ1-2 and V is TRBV6-1; possible D gene TRBD1, 6 bases. CDR3 size: 13 residues. V was pared by 1 base and J by 5 bases, with 8 bases between. The V gene's germline CDR1 is MNHNS and CDR2 SASEGT.

The chain links TRBV6-5 to TRBJ2-1; TRBD2 agrees at 14 bases. In germline, CDR1 is MNHEY, CDR2 SVGAGI. Trimming removed 4 bases from V and 7 bases from J; junction bases left unmatched: 9. This CDR3 region has 17 residues. In nucleotides, the CDR3 is TGTGCCAGCAGTTCCAGACTAGCGGGGGGGCCGGGAAATGAGCAGTTCTTC. This sequence encodes CASSSRLAGGPGNEQFF.

There are many counts of this clonotype. The chain recombines TRBV10-3 with TRBJ2-7; 8 nucleotides align to TRBD1. Trimming at V came to 8 bases and at J to 4 bases, leaving 10 bases not matched to a gene. The CDR3 length is 14 residues. Germline CDR1 and CDR2: ENHRY and SYGVKD. This CDR3 reads CAIPGGTGSYEQYF. In DNA form, the CDR3 reads TGTGCCATCCCTGGCGGGACAGGATCATACGAGCAGTACTTC.

This clonotype was seen many times. The chain links TRBV7-2 to TRBJ1-4; D unclear. Looked up from germline, CDR1 is SGHTA and CDR2 is FQGNSA. Trimming took off 4 bases at V and 4 bases at J, with 10 bases between the two ends. The CDR3 is 14 amino acids. CDR3 in amino acids: CASSSRRVNEKLFF. As DNA, the CDR3 is TGTGCCAGCAGCTCGAGAAGGGTTAATGAAAAACTGTTTTTT.

This clonotype was counted only a few times. The chain is built from TRBV5-1 and TRBJ1-1; TRBD1 matches at 9 bases. The CDR3 has 13 residues. CDR1 is SGHRS, CDR2 YFSETQ, per germline. J lost 4 bases, V lost 6 bases, and 4 bases had no gene match. The CDR3 bases are TGCGCCAGCACGACAGGGGGAGGCACTGAAGCTTTCTTT. It encodes CASTTGGGTEAFF.

This clonotype was counted at least ten times. The genes are TRBV28 and TRBJ2-5, with no clear D. From germline, CDR1 is MDHEN and CDR2 SYDVKM. Between the trimmed V and J ends, which lost 6 bases and 5 bases, there was a span of 10 bases. This CDR3 contains 12 residues. CDR3 DNA sequence: TGTGCCAGCAGCCCGGTGACCGAGACCCAGTACTTC. Its protein product is CASSPVTETQYF.

In this sample, this clonotype turned up a few times. The gene calls are TRBV4-3 and TRBJ2-7; TRBD2 matches 9 bases. Germline V gives CDR1 LGHNA, CDR2 YSLEER. The CDR3 is 17 residues long. V shed 1 base and J 4 bases; nucleotides not matched to a gene: 11. The CDR3 loop is CASSQAGGTSSTYEQYF. In nucleotides, the CDR3 is TGCGCCAGCAGCCAAGCCGGGGGGACTAGCTCCACTTACGAGCAGTACTTC.

A few counts support this clonotype. The chain has TRBV6-6 and TRBJ2-7, with 9 nucleotides matching TRBD2. V dropped 0 bases and J dropped 0; count of bases not matched to a gene: 3. The CDR3 runs to 16 residues. Germline V lookup: CDR1 MNHNY, CDR2 SVGAGI (reference sequence). CDR3 coding DNA: TGTGCCAGCAGTTACTCCAGCGGGGGGAGCTCCTACGAGCAGTACTTC. This encodes CASSYSSGGSSYEQYF.

V gene TRBV5-1 combines with J gene TRBJ2-3; a weak D match, TRBD2 (6 bases). V lost 5 bases to trimming and J lost 0 bases, with 16 bases between them. The CDR3 extends over 16 amino acids. The germline V gene encodes CDR1 SGHRS and CDR2 YFSETQ. The DNA for the CDR3 is TGCGCCAGCAGACAAAACTCGGGAGCTAGCACAGATACGCAGTATTTT. It translates to CASRQNSGASTDTQYF.

This clonotype was seen only a few times. The rearrangement joins TRBV12-3 or TRBV12-4 to TRBJ2-1; unclear D gene. The CDR3 loop spans 12 amino acids. The V gene lost 6 bases and the J gene lost 8 bases, with 11 bases spanning the gap. CDR3 residues: CASSHRIYEQFF. CDR3 nucleotide sequence: TGTGCCAGCAGCCACCGTATCTATGAGCAGTTCTTC.

This clonotype was recorded many times. The chain links TRBV7-2 to TRBJ1-1, with 7 bases that match TRBD1. Germline values: CDR1 SGHTA, CDR2 FQGNSA. The V gene end was trimmed by 3 bases and the J gene end by 1 base; junction bases not matched to a gene: 5. CDR3 length: 15 residues. The CDR3 region has the DNA TGTGCCAGCAGCTTCGCTACAGGGGCGAACACTGAAGCTTTCTTT. This encodes CASSFATGANTEAFF.

Many counts were recorded for this clonotype. This chain links TRBV5-5 with TRBJ1-2; 9 nucleotides match TRBD1. Trimming took 1 base from V and 4 from J; bases not matched to a gene: 5. This CDR3 is built from 15 residues. Germline V gene sequence: CDR1 SGHKS, CDR2 YYEKEE (reference sequence). The CDR3 DNA reads as TGTGCCAGCAGCTTGACGGGACAGGGACTCTATGGCTACACCTTC. Its translation: CASSLTGQGLYGYTF.

This chain connects TRBV7-2 to TRBJ2-4, with D tentatively TRBD2 (6 bases). The CDR3 has 16 amino acids. Germline V gives CDR1 SGHTA, CDR2 FQGNSA. V was cut by 2 bases and J by 0 bases, with 11 bases left in between. The CDR3 nucleotides read TGTGCCAGCAGCTTAAGGGCGGGACTAGCCAAAAACATTCAGTACTTC. Protein: CASSLRAGLAKNIQYF.

This clonotype was seen more than once but under ten times. Here the CDR3 DNA reads TGTGCCAGCAGTCTAGCCCAAATCACAGATACGCAGTATTTT. This translates into CASSLAQITDTQYF. The V call is TRBV9, the J call TRBJ2-3; D is possibly TRBD2 (5 bases). Looked up from germline, CDR1 is SGDLS and CDR2 is YYNGEE. The CDR3 has 14 residues. Between the trimmed V and J ends, which lost 5 bases and 2 bases, there was a span of 12 bases.

Many counts were recorded for this clonotype. This chain joins TRBV29-1 and TRBJ1-1; the match to TRBD1 covers 8 bases. Germline CDR1 and CDR2: SQVTM and ANQGSEA. The V and J ends lost 5 bases and 2 bases, in that order; junction bases with no gene match: 10. The CDR3 runs 15 residues. CDR3 in amino acids: CSVSRAGGGNTEAFF. CDR3 in DNA: TGCAGCGTTAGTCGGGCAGGGGGCGGAAACACTGAAGCTTTCTTT.

The V call is TRBV7-8, the J call TRBJ2-1; D remains unclear. V lost 0 bases and J 0 bases, leaving 15 bases between the germline ends. CDR1 and CDR2 from the germline V gene are SGHVS and FQNEAQ. The CDR3 is made up of 18 amino acids. CDR3 bases: TGTGCCAGCAGCTTAGCGCTTTGGCTCTCGAGCTCCTACAATGAGCAGTTCTTC. This translates into CASSLALWLSSSYNEQFF.

This clonotype was seen ten or more times. The chain links TRBV24-1 to TRBJ2-2; no clear D. Looked up from germline, CDR1 is KGHDR and CDR2 is SFDVKD. The CDR3 extends over 15 amino acids. With 3 bases removed from V and 3 bases from J, the gap between germline ends came to 10 bases. CDR3 in DNA: TGTGCCACCAGTGATGGCCGGAGAGACACCGGGGAGCTGTTTTTT. Translation: CATSDGRRDTGELFF.

This clonotype appeared a few times. The chain recombines TRBV20-1 with TRBJ1-1, with D maybe TRBD1 (5 bases). V shed 0 bases and J shed 5 bases, with 10 bases lying between them. This CDR3 spans 13 amino acids. The germline V gene encodes CDR1 DFQATT and CDR2 SNEGSKA (reference sequence). The CDR3 bases are TGCAGTGCTAGAGATCGACGGGGGACTGAAGCTTTCTTT. Its translation: CSARDRRGTEAFF.